The present T cell receptor beta chain was sequenced within a study of blood T cell repertoires in COVID-19. Study information: The study drew acute and convalescent COVID-19 samples from the United States, Italy and Spain. Sources were T cells, B-cell-depleted T cells, or PBMCs; the material itself was cDNA or gDNA.

Only in-frame clones appear in the TCRdb table, and some are missing; sequencing was by immunoSEQ multiplex PCR. Of around 400,000 clones listed, around nine tenths were seen once; the top ten hold 1.7%. V was cut by 1 base and J by 0 bases, with 8 bases left in between. Germline CDR1 and CDR2: KGHDR and SFDVKD. CDR3 length equals 16 residues. Residents of 24 US areas, aged roughly 18 to 89 years, made up the participants. All recovered Cohort 3 donors got two negative PCRs, got clearance, or saw symptom resolution. The sample consisted of PBMCs or T cells enriched from blood (not recorded which). The J gene is TRBJ2-2, the V gene TRBV24-1; D gene ambiguous. This receptor was taken from a young woman who had recovered from COVID-19. CDR3 in DNA: TGTGCCACCAGTGATTTCCGGCAGGCGAACACCGGGGAGCTGTTTTTT. It encodes CATSDFRQANTGELFF.